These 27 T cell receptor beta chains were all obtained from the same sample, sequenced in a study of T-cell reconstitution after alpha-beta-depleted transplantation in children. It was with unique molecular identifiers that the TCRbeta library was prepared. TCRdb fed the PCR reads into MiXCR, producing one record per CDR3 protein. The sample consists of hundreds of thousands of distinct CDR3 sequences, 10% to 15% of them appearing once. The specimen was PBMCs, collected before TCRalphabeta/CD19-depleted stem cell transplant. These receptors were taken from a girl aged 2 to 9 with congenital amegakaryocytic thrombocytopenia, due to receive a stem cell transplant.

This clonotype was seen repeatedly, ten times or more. The CDR3 DNA is TGCAGTGCCACAGGGCCCGGGCTGAACACTGAAGCTTTCTTT. Its protein product is CSATGPGLNTEAFF. The J gene is TRBJ1-1, the V gene TRBV20-1; weak D call: TRBD1 (6 bases). This CDR3 has 14 residues. V was pared by 6 bases and J by 0 bases, with 14 bases between. Germline CDR1 and CDR2: DFQATT and SNEGSKA (reference sequence).

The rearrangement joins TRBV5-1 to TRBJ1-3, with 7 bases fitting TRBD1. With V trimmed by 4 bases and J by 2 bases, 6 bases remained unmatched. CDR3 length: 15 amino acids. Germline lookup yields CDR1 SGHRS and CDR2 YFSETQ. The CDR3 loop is CASSARTGAGNTIYF. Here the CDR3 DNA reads TGCGCCAGCAGCGCCAGGACAGGAGCTGGAAACACCATATATTTT.

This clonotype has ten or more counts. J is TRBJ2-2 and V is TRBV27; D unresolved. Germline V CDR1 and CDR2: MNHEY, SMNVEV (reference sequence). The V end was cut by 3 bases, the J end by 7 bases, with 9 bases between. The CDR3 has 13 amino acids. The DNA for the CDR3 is TGTGCCAGCAGTTTGATCGTGGACGGGGAGCTGTTTTTT. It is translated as CASSLIVDGELFF.

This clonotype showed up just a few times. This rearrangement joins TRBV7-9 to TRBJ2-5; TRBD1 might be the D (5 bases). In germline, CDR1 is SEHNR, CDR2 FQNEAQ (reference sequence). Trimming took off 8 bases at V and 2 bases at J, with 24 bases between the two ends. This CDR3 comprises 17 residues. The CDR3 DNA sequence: TGTGCCAGCCTTATCTCGGTGATGGGGCTAGGACAAGAGACCCAGTACTTC. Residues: CASLISVMGLGQETQYF.

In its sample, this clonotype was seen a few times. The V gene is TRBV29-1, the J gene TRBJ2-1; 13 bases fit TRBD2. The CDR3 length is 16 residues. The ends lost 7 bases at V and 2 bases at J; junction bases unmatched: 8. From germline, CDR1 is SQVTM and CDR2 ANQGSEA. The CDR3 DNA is TGCAGCGCCAGTCCCGGGACTAGCGGGACCTACAATGAGCAGTTCTTC. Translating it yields CSASPGTSGTYNEQFF.

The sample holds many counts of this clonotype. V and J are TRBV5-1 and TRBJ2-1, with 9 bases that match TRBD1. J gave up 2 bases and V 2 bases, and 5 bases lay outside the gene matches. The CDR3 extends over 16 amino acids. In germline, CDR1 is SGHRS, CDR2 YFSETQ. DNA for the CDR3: TGCGCCAGCAGCTTCCGGGACAGGGAGGCCTACAATGAGCAGTTCTTC. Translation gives CASSFRDREAYNEQFF.

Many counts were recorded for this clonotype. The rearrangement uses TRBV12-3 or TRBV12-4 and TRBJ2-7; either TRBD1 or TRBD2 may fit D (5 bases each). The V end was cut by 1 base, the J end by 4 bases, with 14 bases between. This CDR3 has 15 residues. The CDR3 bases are TGTGCCAGCAGTTTAGGCCCCGGGGCTACTTACGAGCAGTACTTC. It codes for CASSLGPGATYEQYF.

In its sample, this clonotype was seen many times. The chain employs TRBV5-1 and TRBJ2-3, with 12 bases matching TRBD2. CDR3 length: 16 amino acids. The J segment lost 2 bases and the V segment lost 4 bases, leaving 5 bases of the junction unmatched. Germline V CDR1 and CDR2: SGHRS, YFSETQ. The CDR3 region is CASSVTSGSHTDTQYF. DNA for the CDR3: TGCGCCAGCAGCGTGACTAGCGGGAGCCACACAGATACGCAGTATTTT.

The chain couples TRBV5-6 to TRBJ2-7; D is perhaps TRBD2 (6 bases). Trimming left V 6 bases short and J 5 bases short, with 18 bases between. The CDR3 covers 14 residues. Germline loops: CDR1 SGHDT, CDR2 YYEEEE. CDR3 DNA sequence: TGTGCCAGCAAGCCGGCGGGGTTCGACCACGAGCAGTACTTC. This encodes CASKPAGFDHEQYF.

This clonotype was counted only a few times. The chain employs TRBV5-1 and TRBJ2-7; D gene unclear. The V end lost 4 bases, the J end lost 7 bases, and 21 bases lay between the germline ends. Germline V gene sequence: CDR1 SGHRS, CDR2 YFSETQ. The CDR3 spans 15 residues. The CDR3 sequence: CASSQGHSPPEEQYF. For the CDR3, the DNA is TGCGCCAGCAGCCAAGGGCATAGTCCGCCCGAGGAGCAGTACTTC. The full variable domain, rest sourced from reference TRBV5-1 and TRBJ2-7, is KAGVTQTPRYLIKTRGQQVTLSCSPISGHRSVSWYQQTPGQGLQFLFEYFSETQRNKGNFPGRFSGRQFSNSRSEMNVSTLELGDSALYLCASSQGHSPPEEQYFGPGTRLTVT.

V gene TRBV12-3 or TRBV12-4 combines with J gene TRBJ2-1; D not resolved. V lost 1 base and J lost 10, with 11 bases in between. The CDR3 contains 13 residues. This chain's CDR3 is CASSLGPRLEQFF. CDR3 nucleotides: TGTGCCAGCAGTTTAGGGCCTAGACTCGAGCAGTTCTTC.

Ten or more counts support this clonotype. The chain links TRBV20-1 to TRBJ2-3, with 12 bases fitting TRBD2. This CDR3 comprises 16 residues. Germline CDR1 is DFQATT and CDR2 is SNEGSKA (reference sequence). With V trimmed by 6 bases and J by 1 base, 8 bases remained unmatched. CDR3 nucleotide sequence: TGCAGTGCCGTGCAGCTAGCGGGAGGGCGCACAGATACGCAGTATTTT. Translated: CSAVQLAGGRTDTQYF.

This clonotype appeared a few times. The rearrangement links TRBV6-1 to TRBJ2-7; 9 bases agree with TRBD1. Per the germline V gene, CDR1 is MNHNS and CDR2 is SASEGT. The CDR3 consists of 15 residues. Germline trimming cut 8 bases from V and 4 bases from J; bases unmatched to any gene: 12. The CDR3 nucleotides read TGTGCCAGCCCTCGTGACCGGGACAGGGAGTACGAGCAGTACTTC. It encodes CASPRDRDREYEQYF.

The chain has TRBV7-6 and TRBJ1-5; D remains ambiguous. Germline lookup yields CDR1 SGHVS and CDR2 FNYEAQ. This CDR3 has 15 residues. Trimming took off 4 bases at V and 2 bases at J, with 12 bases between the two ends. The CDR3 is CASSSDGSRNQPQHF. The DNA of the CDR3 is TGTGCCAGCAGCTCCGACGGGAGTCGCAATCAGCCCCAGCATTTT.

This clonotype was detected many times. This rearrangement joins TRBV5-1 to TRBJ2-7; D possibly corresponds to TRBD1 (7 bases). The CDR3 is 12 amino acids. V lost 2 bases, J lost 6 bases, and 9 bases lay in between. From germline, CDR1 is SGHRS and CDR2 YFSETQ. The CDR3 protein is CASSFQGGEQYF. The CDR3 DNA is TGCGCCAGCAGCTTTCAGGGGGGCGAGCAGTACTTC.

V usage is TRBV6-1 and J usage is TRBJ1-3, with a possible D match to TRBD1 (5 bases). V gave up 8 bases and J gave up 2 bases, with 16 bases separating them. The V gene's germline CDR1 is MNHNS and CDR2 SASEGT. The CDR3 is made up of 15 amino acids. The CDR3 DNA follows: TGTGCCAGCGACGTTTGGGACCTCACTGGAAACACCATATATTTT. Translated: CASDVWDLTGNTIYF.

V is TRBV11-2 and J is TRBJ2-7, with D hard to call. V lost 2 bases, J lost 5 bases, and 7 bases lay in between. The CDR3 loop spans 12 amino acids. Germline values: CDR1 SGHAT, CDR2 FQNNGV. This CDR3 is CASSLRDDEQYF. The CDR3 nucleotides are TGTGCCAGCAGCTTAAGGGATGACGAGCAGTACTTC.

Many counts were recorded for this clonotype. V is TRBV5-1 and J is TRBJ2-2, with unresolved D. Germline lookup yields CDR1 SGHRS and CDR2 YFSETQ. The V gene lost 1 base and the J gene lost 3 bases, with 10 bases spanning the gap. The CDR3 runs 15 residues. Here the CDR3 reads CASSLSPEHTGELFF. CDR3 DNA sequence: TGCGCCAGCAGCTTGTCTCCTGAACACACCGGGGAGCTGTTTTTT.

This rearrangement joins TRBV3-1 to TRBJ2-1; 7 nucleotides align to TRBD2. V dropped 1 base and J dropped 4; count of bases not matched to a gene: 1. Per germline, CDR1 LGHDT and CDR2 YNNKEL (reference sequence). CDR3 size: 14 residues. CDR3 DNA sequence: TGTGCCAGCAGCCAAGGGGACTATTACAATGAGCAGTTCTTC. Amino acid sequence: CASSQGDYYNEQFF.

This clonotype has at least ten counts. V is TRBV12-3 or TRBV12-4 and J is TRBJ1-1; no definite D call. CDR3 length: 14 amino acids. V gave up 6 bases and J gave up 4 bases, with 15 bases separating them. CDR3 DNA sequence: TGTGCCAGCAGCCGCCCTCCCGTCGGCACTGAAGCTTTCTTT. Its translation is CASSRPPVGTEAFF.

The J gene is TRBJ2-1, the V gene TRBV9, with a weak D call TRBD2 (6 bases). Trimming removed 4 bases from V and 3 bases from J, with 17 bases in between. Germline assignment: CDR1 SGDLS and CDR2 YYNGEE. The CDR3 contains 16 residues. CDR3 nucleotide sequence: TGTGCCAGCAGCTACGGGGACTCTAGCTACTACAATGAGCAGTTCTTC. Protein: CASSYGDSSYYNEQFF.

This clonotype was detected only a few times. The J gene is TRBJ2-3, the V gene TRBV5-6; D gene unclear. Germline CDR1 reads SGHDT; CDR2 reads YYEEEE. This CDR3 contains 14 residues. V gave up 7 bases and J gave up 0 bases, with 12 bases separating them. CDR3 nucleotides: TGTGCCAGCTCGAGGCTCGCTAGCACAGATACGCAGTATTTT. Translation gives CASSRLASTDTQYF.

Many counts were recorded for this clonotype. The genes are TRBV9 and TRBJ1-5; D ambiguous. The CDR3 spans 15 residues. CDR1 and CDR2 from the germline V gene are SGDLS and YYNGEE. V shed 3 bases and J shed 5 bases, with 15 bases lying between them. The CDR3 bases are TGTGCCAGCAGCGCCTCGACCCTTCAGGATCAGCCCCAGCATTTT. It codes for CASSASTLQDQPQHF.

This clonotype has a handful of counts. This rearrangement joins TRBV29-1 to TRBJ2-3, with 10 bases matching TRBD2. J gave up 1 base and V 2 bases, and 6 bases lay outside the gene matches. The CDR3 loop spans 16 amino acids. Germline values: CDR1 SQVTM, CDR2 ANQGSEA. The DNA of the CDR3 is TGCAGCGTTGAAAACTTCCTAGCGGGGGGCACAGATACGCAGTATTTT. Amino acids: CSVENFLAGGTDTQYF.

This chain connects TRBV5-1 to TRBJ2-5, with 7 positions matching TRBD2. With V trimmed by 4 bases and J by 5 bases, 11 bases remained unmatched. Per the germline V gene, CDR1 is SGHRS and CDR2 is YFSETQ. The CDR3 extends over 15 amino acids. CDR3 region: CASSLGLPNVETQYF. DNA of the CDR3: TGCGCCAGCAGCCTGGGACTACCGAATGTGGAGACCCAGTACTTC.

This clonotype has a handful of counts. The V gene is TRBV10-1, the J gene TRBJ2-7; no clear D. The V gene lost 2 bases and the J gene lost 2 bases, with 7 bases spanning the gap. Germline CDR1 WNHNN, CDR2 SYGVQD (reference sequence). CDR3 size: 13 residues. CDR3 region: CASSELPTYEQYF. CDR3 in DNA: TGCGCCAGCAGTGAGCTACCCACCTACGAGCAGTACTTC.

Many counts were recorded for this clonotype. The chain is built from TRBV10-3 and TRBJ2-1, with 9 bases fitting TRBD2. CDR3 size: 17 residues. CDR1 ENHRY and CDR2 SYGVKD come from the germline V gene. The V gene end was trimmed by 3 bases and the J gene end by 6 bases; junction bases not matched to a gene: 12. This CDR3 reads CAISELRLAGVSNEQFF. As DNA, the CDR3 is TGTGCCATCAGTGAACTCCGATTAGCGGGAGTGAGCAATGAGCAGTTCTTC.